The 16 T cell receptor beta chains listed next were all sequenced from one sample in a study of cytomegalovirus exposure and HLA in healthy donors. Primers: 60 Vbeta forward and 13 Jbeta reverse. Here immunoSEQ multiplex PCR was the method, and the copy in TCRdb shows in-frame clones only, minus some. The table shows tens of thousands of clones, with around 80% occurring only once. The source material was PBMCs. Source of these receptors: a middle-aged man in good health and CMV-seronegative.

The rearrangement joins TRBV11-1 to TRBJ2-3, with TRBD2 identical over 9 bases. This CDR3 is built from 18 residues. Trimming took 1 base from V and 0 from J; bases not matched to a gene: 8. CDR1 is SGHAT, CDR2 FQDESV, per germline (reference sequence). CDR3 region: CASSLVGTSSISTDTQYF. DNA of the CDR3: TGTGCCAGCAGCTTAGTGGGGACTAGCTCGATAAGCACAGATACGCAGTATTTT.

This clone was detected a few times. The chain links TRBV14 to TRBJ2-2, with a possible D match to TRBD2 (6 bases). Deletions cut 5 bases from V and 8 bases from J, with 15 bases between. The germline CDR1 and CDR2 sequences are SGHDN and FVKESK. The CDR3 length is 14 residues. The CDR3 region has the DNA TGTGCCAGCAGCAGGGACTCCCTCAGAGGGGAGCTGTTTTTT. Amino acid sequence: CASSRDSLRGELFF.

The V and J genes are TRBV9 and TRBJ1-3; 8 nucleotides line up with TRBD1. The length of the CDR3 is 15 residues. V lost 2 bases, J lost 0 bases, and 1 base stayed unmatched. Germline lookup yields CDR1 SGDLS and CDR2 YYNGEE. In nucleotides, the CDR3 is TGTGCCAGCAGCGTCACAGGGGGCTCTGGAAACACCATATATTTT. The encoded protein is CASSVTGGSGNTIYF.

The chain joins TRBV5-1 to TRBJ2-5; 7 bases match TRBD2. Germline loops: CDR1 SGHRS, CDR2 YFSETQ. Losses at the gene ends were 0 bases for V and 5 bases for J; bases not matched to a gene: 13. This CDR3 has 17 amino acids. The CDR3 region is CASSLVPSGHSSETQYF. The CDR3 DNA is TGCGCCAGCAGCTTGGTCCCTAGCGGCCATAGCAGTGAGACCCAGTACTTC.

This rearrangement joins TRBV6-5 to TRBJ2-3; 12 positions match TRBD1. The CDR3 extends over 15 amino acids. With V trimmed by 8 bases and J by 4 bases, 7 bases remained unmatched. The V gene's germline CDR1 is MNHEY and CDR2 SVGAGI. CDR3 loop: CASGVGTGGADTQYF. CDR3 DNA sequence: TGTGCCAGCGGGGTCGGGACAGGGGGCGCAGATACGCAGTATTTT.

The chain couples TRBV15 to TRBJ2-1, with 9 bases aligning to TRBD2. With V trimmed by 4 bases and J by 8 bases, 9 bases remained unmatched. Germline V CDR1 and CDR2: LNHNV, YYDKDF (reference sequence). The CDR3 has 15 residues. The CDR3 protein is CATSIYLGGRDEQFF. CDR3 DNA: TGTGCCACCAGCATATATTTGGGCGGGAGGGATGAGCAGTTCTTC.

The chain combines TRBV28 with TRBJ2-1; D is possibly TRBD2 (5 bases). The CDR3 length is 15 residues. CDR1 and CDR2 (germline): MDHEN, SYDVKM. The ends were cut back, 3 bases at V and 0 bases at J, with 9 bases in the middle. The CDR3 is CASSLRVSSYNEQFF. Here the CDR3 DNA reads TGTGCCAGCAGTTTGCGGGTAAGCTCCTACAATGAGCAGTTCTTC.

For the CDR3, the DNA is TGTGCCAGTCATTCCCGGACAGCGAATCAGCCCCAGCATTTT. Translation: CASHSRTANQPQHF. This sequence joins TRBV6-5 and TRBJ1-5; TRBD1 might be the D (6 bases). V lost 9 bases and J 4 bases, leaving 16 bases between the germline ends. The CDR3 is 14 amino acids. The germline CDR1 and CDR2 sequences are MNHEY and SVGAGI.

The chain combines TRBV11-2 with TRBJ2-1, with 9 nucleotides matching TRBD2. The V gene end was trimmed by 5 bases and the J gene end by 3 bases; junction bases not matched to a gene: 11. Germline lookup yields CDR1 SGHAT and CDR2 FQNNGV. The CDR3 consists of 17 residues. DNA for the CDR3: TGTGCCAGCAGCCCTACCCTCTCGCGGGGGGGCTACAATGAGCAGTTCTTC. Protein: CASSPTLSRGGYNEQFF.

The chain recombines TRBV7-6 with TRBJ1-5; TRBD1 matches 9 bases. The CDR3 extends over 15 amino acids. V lost 1 base, J lost 6 bases, and 4 bases stayed unmatched. The germline V gene encodes CDR1 SGHVS and CDR2 FNYEAQ. CDR3 loop: CASSLEDRGTQPQHF. For the CDR3, the DNA is TGTGCCAGCAGCTTAGAGGACAGGGGTACTCAGCCCCAGCATTTT.

This clone was counted once. The gene calls are TRBV25-1 and TRBJ1-1; 7 bases are a match to TRBD1. The CDR3 is 17 amino acids. Per the germline V gene, CDR1 is MGHDK and CDR2 is SYGVNS. Unmatched junction bases numbered 11, after V lost 4 bases and J lost 0 bases. CDR3: CASSVQGSTILNTEAFF. The CDR3 coding sequence is TGTGCCAGCAGTGTACAGGGGTCCACTATCCTGAACACTGAAGCTTTCTTT.

This clone appeared once. The rearrangement joins TRBV2 to TRBJ1-6; the D is unclear. The V gene lost 1 base and the J gene lost 10 bases, with 11 bases spanning the gap. CDR1 and CDR2 from the germline V gene are SNHLY and FYNNEI. This CDR3 is built from 14 residues. The CDR3 DNA follows: TGTGCCAGCAGTGAAGGTTCTAGCACGTCACCCCTCCACTTT. Amino acid sequence: CASSEGSSTSPLHF.

The chain joins TRBV19 to TRBJ2-7; the match to TRBD1 covers 11 bases. Germline CDR1 LNHDA, CDR2 SQIVND (reference sequence). J was trimmed by 4 bases and V by 5 bases; bases with no gene match: 7. The CDR3 extends over 15 amino acids. The CDR3: CASSLGTGGFYEQYF. In DNA form, the CDR3 reads TGTGCCAGTAGTCTGGGGACAGGGGGTTTTTACGAGCAGTACTTC. Combining the CDR3 with reference TRBV19 and TRBJ2-7 gives the whole variable domain DGGITQSPKYLFRKEGQNVTLSCEQNLNHDAMYWYRQDPGQGLRLIYYSQIVNDFQKGDIAEGYSVSREKKESFPLTVTSAQKNPTAFYLCASSLGTGGFYEQYFGPGTRLTVT.

This clone was seen only once. J is TRBJ2-7 and V is TRBV6-5, with 7 bases aligning to TRBD1. The V and J ends lost 4 bases and 0 bases, in that order; junction bases with no gene match: 3. The germline V gene encodes CDR1 MNHEY and CDR2 SVGAGI. This CDR3 contains 14 residues. CDR3 in DNA: TGTGCCAGCAGTTTTTCAGGGGGCTCCTACGAGCAGTACTTC. It encodes CASSFSGGSYEQYF.

The genes are TRBV6-5 and TRBJ2-1, with D maybe TRBD1 (6 bases). Germline V gene sequence: CDR1 MNHEY, CDR2 SVGAGI. Trimming took 5 bases from V and 8 from J, leaving 19 bases between them. This CDR3 contains 15 residues. Here the CDR3 reads CASSPRQAKGDEQFF. In DNA form, the CDR3 reads TGTGCCAGCAGTCCCCGACAGGCCAAGGGGGATGAGCAGTTCTTC.

About this clone: The same CDR3 also results from other DNA sequences found in this sample. J is TRBJ2-3 and V is TRBV27, with a possible D match to TRBD1 (6 bases). The germline V and J ends were trimmed by 4 bases and 4 bases, with 12 bases remaining between them. CDR3 length: 14 residues. Germline CDR1 is MNHEY and CDR2 is SMNVEV (reference sequence). CDR3 residues: CASSSRQVADTQYF. The CDR3 DNA reads as TGTGCCAGCAGTTCTCGACAGGTCGCAGATACGCAGTATTTT.